This T cell receptor beta chain comes out of a study of blood T cell repertoires in COVID-19. The overall study: The origin of the acute and convalescent COVID-19 samples was the United States, Italy and Spain. The analysed material was cDNA or gDNA that came from T cells, B-cell-depleted T cells, or PBMCs.

In the authors' workflow: Reference gene primer amplification in the assay estimated nucleated cell counts. Only in-frame clones appear in the TCRdb table, and some are missing; sequencing was by immunoSEQ multiplex PCR. Clone size and the V and J calls come from that table; the DNA yielded D and trimming. The sample holds under 350,000 clones, roughly 89% seen once. Trimming removed 0 bases at V and 7 bases at J, with 7 bases between. The CDR3 extends over 14 amino acids. Germline assignment: CDR1 MNHEY and CDR2 SMNVEV (reference sequence). The material sequenced was peripheral blood. The chain has TRBV27 and TRBJ1-6, with D perhaps TRBD1 (6 bases). This receptor was taken from a man in his forties with acute or convalescent COVID-19. This CDR3 is CASSLSGGNSPLHF. The CDR3 bases are TGTGCCAGCAGTTTATCAGGGGGAAATTCACCCCTCCACTTT.